Given below is one T cell receptor (beta chain) in context. What it recognizes is unknown. The source of the sample is a study of a mutant IDH1 vaccine in newly diagnosed glioma. Germline V gene sequence: CDR1 SGHTA, CDR2 FQGNSA. This CDR3 is 15 amino acids long. V shed 3 bases, J shed 7 bases, and the junction held 5 bases outside the gene matches. The method was immunoSEQ multiplex PCR; TCRdb's version includes in-frame clones alone and lacks a portion of them. The repertoire has about 50,000 clones, approximately 92% of them found once; the top ten carry roughly 2.4%. The sample's time point: week 35, safety follow-up. Doses comprised 300 ug of mutant IDH1 20-mer peptide each, plus topical imiquimod.

The receptor was derived from a man in his fifties or sixties with glioma. The material sequenced was PBMCs, taken from a glioma patient whose treatment included an IDH1 peptide vaccine. The chain links TRBV7-2 to TRBJ2-3, with 12 bases identical to TRBD1. The chain's CDR3 is CASSLGQGAVNTQYF. CDR3 coding DNA: TGTGCCAGCAGCTTGGGACAGGGGGCGGTAAATACGCAGTATTTT.